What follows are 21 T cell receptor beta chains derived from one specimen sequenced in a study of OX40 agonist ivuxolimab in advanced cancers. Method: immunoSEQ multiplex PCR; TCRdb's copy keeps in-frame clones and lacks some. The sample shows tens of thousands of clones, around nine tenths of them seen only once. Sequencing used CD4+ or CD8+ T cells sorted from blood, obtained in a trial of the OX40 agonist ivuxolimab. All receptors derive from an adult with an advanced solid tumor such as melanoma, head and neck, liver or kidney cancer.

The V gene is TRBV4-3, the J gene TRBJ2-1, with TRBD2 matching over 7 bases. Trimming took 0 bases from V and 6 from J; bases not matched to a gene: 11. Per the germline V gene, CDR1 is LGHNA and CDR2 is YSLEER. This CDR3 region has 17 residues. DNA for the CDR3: TGCGCCAGCAGCCAAGATTGGGGGGAGGGCCTCCGCAATGAGCAGTTCTTC. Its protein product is CASSQDWGEGLRNEQFF.

CDR3: CASSLWDSYSYEQYV. In nucleotides, the CDR3 is TGTGCCAGCAGCTTGTGGGACAGTTACTCCTACGAGCAGTACGTC. V usage is TRBV5-5 and J usage is TRBJ2-7; TRBD1 matches 7 bases. Germline V gene data show CDR1 as SGHKS and CDR2 as YYEKEE (reference sequence). The CDR3 length is 15 residues. V gave up 1 base and J gave up 0 bases; unmatched junction bases: 4.

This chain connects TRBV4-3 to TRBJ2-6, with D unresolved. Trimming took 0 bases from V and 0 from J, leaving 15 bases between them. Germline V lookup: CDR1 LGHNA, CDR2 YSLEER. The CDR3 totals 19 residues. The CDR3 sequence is CASSQEAGPSFSGANVLTF. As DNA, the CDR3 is TGCGCCAGCAGCCAAGAGGCCGGGCCCTCCTTCTCTGGGGCCAACGTCCTGACTTTC.

The CDR3, as DNA: TGTGCCAGCAGCCCCCCCTCTACAGGGACAGCTTTCTTT. This translates into CASSPPSTGTAFF. V usage is TRBV7-9 and J usage is TRBJ1-1; D is perhaps TRBD1 (6 bases). CDR1 and CDR2 from the germline V gene are SEHNR and FQNEAQ (reference sequence). V was trimmed by 5 bases and J by 10 bases, leaving 17 bases between them. There are 13 residues in the CDR3.

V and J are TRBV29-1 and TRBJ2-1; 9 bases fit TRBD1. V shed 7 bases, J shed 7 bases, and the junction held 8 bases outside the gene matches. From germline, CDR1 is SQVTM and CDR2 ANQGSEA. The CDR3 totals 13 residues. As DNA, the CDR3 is TGCAGCGCCCGAAAGGGACAGGGAAATGAGCAGTTCTTC. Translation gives CSARKGQGNEQFF.

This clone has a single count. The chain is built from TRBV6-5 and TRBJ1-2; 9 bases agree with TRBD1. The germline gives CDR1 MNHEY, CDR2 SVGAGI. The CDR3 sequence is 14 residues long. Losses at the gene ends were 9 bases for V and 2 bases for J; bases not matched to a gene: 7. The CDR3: CASNTGGVNYGYTF. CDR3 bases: TGTGCCAGTAATACAGGGGGCGTAAACTATGGCTACACCTTC.

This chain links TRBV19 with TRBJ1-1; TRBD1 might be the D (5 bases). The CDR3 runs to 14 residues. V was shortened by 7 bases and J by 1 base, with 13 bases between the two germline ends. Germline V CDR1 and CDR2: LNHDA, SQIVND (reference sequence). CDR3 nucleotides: TGTGCCAGTAAGGTTTCAGGGCGGAACACTGAAGCTTTCTTT. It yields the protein CASKVSGRNTEAFF.

The CDR3 spells CASSESSGGMNYGYTF. The CDR3 DNA sequence: TGTGCCAGCAGTGAATCCTCAGGGGGTATGAACTATGGCTACACCTTC. The chain joins TRBV6-1 to TRBJ1-2, with TRBD1 identical over 7 bases. From germline, CDR1 is MNHNS and CDR2 SASEGT. The CDR3 length is 16 residues. V dropped 2 bases and J dropped 2; count of bases not matched to a gene: 8.

CDR3: CASSSRTKQETQYF. The CDR3 DNA is TGTGCCAGCAGCTCCAGGACTAAGCAAGAGACCCAGTACTTC. The chain recombines TRBV13 with TRBJ2-5; D might be TRBD2 (6 bases). The CDR3 extends over 14 amino acids. Germline values: CDR1 PRHDT, CDR2 FYEKMQ (reference sequence). Trimming removed 4 bases at V and 2 bases at J, with 11 bases between.

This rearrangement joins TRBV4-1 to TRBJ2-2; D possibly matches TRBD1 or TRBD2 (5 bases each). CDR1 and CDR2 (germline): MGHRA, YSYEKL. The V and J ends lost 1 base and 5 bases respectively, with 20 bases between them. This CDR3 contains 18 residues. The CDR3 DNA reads TGCGCCAGCAGCCAAGCCTCTGGGGTGGGGCCGGGAACCGGGGAGCTGTTTTTT. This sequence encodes CASSQASGVGPGTGELFF.

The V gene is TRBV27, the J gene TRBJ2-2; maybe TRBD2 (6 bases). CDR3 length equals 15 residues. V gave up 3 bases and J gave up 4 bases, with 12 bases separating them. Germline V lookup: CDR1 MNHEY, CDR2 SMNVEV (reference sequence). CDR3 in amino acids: CASSLNPGVTGELFF. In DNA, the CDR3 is TGTGCCAGCAGTTTGAATCCGGGGGTCACCGGGGAGCTGTTTTTT.

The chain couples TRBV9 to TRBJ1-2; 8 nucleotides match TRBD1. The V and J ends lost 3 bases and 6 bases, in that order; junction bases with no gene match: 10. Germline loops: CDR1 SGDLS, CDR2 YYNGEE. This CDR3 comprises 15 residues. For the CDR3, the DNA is TGTGCCAGCAGCGCGGCCGGGACAGGAGTGGATGGCTACACCTTC. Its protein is CASSAAGTGVDGYTF.

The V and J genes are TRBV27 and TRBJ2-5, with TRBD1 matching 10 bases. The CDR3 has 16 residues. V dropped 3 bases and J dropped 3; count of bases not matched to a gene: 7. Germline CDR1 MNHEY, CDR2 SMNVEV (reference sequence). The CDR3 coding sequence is TGTGCCAGCAGTTTTCTCACCGGACAGGGGGAAGAGACCCAGTACTTC. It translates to CASSFLTGQGEETQYF.

The CDR3 spells CASSKVGGRPVTLWGQADTDTQYF. The CDR3 coding sequence is TGTGCCAGCAGCAAAGTGGGGGGGCGGCCTGTAACATTGTGGGGACAGGCGGACACAGATACGCAGTATTTT. This chain uses TRBV21-1 with TRBJ2-3; the D call of TRBD1 is as the table states it, not checked on the DNA. TRBV21-1 is flagged as a pseudogene. The CDR3 has 24 residues.

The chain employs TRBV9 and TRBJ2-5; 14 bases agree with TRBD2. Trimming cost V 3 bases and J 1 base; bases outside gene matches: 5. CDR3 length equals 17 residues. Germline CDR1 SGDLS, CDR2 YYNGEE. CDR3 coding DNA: TGTGCCAGCAGCGCCGGGACTAGCGGGAGTCCCCAAGAGACCCAGTACTTC. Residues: CASSAGTSGSPQETQYF.

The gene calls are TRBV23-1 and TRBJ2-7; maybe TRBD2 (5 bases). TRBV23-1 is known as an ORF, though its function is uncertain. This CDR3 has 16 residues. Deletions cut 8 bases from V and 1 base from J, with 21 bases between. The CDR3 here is CASVPEAANLSYEQYF. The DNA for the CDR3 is TGCGCCAGCGTCCCGGAGGCCGCTAATCTGTCCTACGAGCAGTACTTC.

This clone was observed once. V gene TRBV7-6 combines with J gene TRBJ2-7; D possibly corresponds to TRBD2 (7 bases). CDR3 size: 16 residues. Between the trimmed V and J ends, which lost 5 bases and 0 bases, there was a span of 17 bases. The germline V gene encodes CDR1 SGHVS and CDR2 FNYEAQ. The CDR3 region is CASSRGAPGTSYEQYF. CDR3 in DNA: TGTGCCAGCAGCCGGGGGGCCCCAGGGACCTCCTACGAGCAGTACTTC.

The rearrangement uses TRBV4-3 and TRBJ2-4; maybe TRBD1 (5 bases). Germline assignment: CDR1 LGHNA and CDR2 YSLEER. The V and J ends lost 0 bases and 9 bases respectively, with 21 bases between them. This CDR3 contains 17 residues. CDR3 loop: CASSQEILGAHNFIQYF. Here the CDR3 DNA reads TGCGCCAGCAGCCAAGAAATTTTAGGGGCGCATAATTTCATTCAGTACTTC.

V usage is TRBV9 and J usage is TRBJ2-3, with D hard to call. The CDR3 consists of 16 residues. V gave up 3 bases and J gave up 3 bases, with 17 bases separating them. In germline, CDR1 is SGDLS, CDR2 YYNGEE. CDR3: CASSAGGRTATDTQYF. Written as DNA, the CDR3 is TGTGCCAGCAGCGCCGGTGGGCGGACGGCAACAGATACGCAGTATTTT.

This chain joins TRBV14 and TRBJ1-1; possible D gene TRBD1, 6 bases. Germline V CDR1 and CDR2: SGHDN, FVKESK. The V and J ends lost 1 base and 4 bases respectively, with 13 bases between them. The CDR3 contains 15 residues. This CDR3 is CASSQVWGAFTEAFF. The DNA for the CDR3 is TGTGCCAGCAGCCAAGTATGGGGGGCGTTCACTGAAGCTTTCTTT.

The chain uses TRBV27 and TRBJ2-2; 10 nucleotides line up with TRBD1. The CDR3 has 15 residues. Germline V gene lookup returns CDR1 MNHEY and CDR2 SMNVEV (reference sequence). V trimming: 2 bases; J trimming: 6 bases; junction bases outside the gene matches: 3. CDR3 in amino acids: CASSLQDRGAGELFF. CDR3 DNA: TGTGCCAGCAGTTTACAGGACAGGGGGGCCGGGGAGCTGTTTTTT.